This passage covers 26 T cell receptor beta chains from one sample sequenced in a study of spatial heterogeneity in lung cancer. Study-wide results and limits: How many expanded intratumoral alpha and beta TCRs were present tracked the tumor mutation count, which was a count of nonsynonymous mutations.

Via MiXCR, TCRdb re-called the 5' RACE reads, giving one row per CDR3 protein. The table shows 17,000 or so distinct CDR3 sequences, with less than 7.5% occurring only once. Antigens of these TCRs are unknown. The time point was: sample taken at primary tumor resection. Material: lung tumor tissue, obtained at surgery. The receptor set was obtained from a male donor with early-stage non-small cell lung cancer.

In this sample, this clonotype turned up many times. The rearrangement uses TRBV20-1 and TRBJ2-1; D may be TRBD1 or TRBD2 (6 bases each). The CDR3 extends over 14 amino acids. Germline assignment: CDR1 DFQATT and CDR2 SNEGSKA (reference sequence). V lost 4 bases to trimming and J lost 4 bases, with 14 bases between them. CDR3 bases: TGCAGTGCTATAGAGGGGGGACTTTACAATGAGCAGTTCTTC. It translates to CSAIEGGLYNEQFF.

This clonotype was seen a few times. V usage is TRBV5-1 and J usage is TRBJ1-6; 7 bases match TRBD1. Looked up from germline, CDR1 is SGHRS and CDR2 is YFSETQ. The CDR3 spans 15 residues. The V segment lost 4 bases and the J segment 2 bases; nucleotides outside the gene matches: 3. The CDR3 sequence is CASSDGTAYNSPLHF. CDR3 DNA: TGCGCCAGCAGCGACGGGACAGCCTATAATTCACCCCTCCACTTT.

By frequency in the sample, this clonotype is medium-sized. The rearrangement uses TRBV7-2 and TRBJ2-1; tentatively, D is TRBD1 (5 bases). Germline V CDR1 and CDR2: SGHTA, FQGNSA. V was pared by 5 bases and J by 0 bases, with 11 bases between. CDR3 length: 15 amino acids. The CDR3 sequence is CASSIRGSSYNEQFF. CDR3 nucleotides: TGTGCCAGCAGCATAAGGGGAAGCTCCTACAATGAGCAGTTCTTC.

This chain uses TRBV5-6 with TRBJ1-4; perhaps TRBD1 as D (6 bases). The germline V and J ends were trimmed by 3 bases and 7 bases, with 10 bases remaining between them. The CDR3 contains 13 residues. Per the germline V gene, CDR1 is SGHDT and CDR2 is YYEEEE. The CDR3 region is CASSWGGVEKLFF. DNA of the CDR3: TGTGCCAGCAGCTGGGGGGGCGTTGAAAAACTGTTTTTT.

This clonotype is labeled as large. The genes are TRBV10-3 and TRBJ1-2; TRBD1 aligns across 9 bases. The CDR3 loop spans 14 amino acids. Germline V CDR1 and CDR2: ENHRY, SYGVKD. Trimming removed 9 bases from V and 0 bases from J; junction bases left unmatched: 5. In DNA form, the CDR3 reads TGTGCCATAAACGACAGGGGGGCTAACTATGGCTACACCTTC. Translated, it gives CAINDRGANYGYTF.

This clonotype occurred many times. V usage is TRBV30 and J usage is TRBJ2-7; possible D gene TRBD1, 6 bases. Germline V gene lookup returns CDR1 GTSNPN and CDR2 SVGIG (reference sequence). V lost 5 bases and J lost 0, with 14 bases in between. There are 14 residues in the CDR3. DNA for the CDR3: TGTGCCTGGTGCCGCCAGGGGCCCTCCTACGAGCAGTACTTC. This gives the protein CAWCRQGPSYEQYF.

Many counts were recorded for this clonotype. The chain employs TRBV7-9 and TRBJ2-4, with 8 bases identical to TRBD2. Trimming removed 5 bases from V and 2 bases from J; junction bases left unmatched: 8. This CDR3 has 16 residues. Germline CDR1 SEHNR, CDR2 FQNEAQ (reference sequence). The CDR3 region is CASSREGPGTKNIQYF. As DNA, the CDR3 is TGTGCCAGCAGCCGGGAGGGACCAGGAACCAAAAACATTCAGTACTTC.

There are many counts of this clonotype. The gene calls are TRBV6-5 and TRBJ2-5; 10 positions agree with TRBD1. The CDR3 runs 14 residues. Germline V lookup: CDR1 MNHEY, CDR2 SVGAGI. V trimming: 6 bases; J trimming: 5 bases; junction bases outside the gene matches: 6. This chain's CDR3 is CASRPRQGAETQYF. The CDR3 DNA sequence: TGTGCCAGCAGACCAAGACAGGGGGCGGAGACCCAGTACTTC.

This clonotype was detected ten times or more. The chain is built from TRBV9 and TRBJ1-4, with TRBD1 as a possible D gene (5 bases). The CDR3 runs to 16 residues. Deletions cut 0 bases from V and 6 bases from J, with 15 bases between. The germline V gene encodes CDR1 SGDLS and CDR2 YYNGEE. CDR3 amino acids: CASSVGDPQGDEKLFF. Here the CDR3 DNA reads TGTGCCAGCAGCGTAGGAGACCCCCAGGGAGATGAAAAACTGTTTTTT.

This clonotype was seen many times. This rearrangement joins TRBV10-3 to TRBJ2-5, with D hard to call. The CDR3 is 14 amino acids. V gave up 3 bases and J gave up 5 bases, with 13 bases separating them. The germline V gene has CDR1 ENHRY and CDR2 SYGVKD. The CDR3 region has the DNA TGTGCCATCAGTGATTCTGGGCGCGTCGAGACCCAGTACTTC. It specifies CAISDSGRVETQYF.

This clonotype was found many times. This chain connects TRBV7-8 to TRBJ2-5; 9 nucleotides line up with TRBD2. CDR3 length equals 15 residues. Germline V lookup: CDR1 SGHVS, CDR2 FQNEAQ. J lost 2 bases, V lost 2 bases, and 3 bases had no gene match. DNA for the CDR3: TGTGCCAGCAGCTTACTAGCGGGAACTCAAGAGACCCAGTACTTC. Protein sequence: CASSLLAGTQETQYF.

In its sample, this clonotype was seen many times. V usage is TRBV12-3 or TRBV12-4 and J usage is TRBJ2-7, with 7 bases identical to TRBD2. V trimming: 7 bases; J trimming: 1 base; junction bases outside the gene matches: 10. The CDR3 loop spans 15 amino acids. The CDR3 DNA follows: TGTGCCAGCACCCTGGGTAGCGGGCCGTCCTACGAGCAGTACTTC. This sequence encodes CASTLGSGPSYEQYF.

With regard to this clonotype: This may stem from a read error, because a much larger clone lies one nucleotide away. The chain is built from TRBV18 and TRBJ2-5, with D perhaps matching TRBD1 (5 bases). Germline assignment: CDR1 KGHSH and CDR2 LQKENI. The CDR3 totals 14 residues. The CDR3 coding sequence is TGTGCCAGCTCACCACCGGGGCAAACGGAGAACCAGTACTTC. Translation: CASSPPGQTENQYF.

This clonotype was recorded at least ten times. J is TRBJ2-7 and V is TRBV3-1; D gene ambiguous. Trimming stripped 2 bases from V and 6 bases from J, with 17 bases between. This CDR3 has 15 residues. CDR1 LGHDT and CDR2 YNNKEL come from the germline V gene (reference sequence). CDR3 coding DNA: TGTGCCAGCAGCCAACCCCGGCGCAGCCCTAGCGAGCAGTACTTC. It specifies CASSQPRRSPSEQYF.

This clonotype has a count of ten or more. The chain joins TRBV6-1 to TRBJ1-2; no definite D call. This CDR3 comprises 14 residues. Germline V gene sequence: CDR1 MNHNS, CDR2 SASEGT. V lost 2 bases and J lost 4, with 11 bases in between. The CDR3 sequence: CASSETEPPYGYTF. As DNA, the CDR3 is TGTGCCAGCAGTGAAACGGAGCCCCCCTATGGCTACACCTTC.

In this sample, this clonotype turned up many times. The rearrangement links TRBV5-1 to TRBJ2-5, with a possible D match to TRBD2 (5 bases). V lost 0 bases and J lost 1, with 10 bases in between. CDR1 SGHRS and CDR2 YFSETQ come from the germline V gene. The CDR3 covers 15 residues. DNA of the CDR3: TGCGCCAGCAGCTTGGGGTCGGAGGTCCAAGAGACCCAGTACTTC. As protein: CASSLGSEVQETQYF.

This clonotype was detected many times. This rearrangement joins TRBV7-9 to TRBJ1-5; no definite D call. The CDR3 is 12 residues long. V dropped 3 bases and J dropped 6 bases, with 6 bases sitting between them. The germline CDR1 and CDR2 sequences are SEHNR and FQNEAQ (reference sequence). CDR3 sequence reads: CASSLGTQPQHF. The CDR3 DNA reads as TGTGCCAGCAGCTTGGGTACTCAGCCCCAGCATTTT. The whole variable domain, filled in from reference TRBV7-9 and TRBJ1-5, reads DTGVSQNPRHKITKRGQNVTFRCDPISEHNRLYWYRQTLGQGPEFLTYFQNEAQLEKSRLLSDRFSAERPKGSFSTLEIQRTEQGDSAMYLCASSLGTQPQHFGDGTRLSIL.

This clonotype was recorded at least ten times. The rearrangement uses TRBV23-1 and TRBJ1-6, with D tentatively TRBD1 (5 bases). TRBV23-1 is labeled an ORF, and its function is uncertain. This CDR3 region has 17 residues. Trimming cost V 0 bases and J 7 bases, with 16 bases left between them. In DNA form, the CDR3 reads TGCGCCAGCAGTCAATCTGGGGGTCGGACTAAAAATTCACCCCTCCACTTT. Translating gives CASSQSGGRTKNSPLHF.

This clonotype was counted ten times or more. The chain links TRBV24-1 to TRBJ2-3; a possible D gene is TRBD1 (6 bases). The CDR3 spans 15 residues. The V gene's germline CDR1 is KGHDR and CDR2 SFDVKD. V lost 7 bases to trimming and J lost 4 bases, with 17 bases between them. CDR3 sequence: CATRSGASGADTQYF. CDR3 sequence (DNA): TGTGCCACCAGATCAGGGGCTTCAGGGGCAGATACGCAGTATTTT.

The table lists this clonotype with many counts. For the CDR3, the DNA is TGTGCCAGCAGTTTAGCGGGACAGGGAGAAAAACTGTTTTTT. This sequence encodes CASSLAGQGEKLFF. The genes are TRBV12-3 or TRBV12-4 and TRBJ1-4, with 9 bases aligning to TRBD1. V trimming: 0 bases; J trimming: 8 bases; junction bases outside the gene matches: 1. The length of the CDR3 is 14 residues.

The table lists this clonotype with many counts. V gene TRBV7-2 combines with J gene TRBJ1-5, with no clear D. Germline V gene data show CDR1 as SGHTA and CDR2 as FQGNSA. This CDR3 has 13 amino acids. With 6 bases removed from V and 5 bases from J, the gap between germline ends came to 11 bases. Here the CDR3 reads CASSPRTYQPQHF. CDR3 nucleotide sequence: TGTGCCAGCAGTCCTCGGACCTATCAGCCCCAGCATTTT.

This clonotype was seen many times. CDR3 residues: CASARHGNQPQHF. CDR3 nucleotide sequence: TGTGCCAGCGCGCGTCATGGTAATCAGCCCCAGCATTTT. The V and J genes are TRBV6-2 or TRBV6-3 and TRBJ1-5, with D unclear. This CDR3 contains 13 residues. CDR1 is MNHEY and CDR2 is SVGEGT in the germline V gene. V was clipped by 8 bases and J by 4 bases, with 12 bases between them.

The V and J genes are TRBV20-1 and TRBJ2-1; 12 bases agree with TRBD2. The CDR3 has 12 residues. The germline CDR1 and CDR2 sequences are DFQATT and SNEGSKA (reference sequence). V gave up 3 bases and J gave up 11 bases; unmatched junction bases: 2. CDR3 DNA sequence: TGCAGTGCTAGTCTAGCGGGAGGGCAGCAGTTCTTC. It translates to CSASLAGGQQFF.

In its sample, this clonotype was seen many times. The CDR3 is CASSSTGNYGYTF. The CDR3 DNA reads TGTGCCAGCAGCTCGACGGGGAACTATGGCTACACCTTC. This chain joins TRBV7-3 and TRBJ1-2; D unclear. V lost 4 bases and J lost 2, with 8 bases in between. This CDR3 is built from 13 residues. Per the germline V gene, CDR1 is SGHTA and CDR2 is FQGTGA.

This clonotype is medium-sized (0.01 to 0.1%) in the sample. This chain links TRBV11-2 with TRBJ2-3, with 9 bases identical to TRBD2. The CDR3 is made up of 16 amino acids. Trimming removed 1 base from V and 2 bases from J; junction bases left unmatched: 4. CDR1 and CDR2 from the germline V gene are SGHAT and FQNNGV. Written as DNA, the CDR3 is TGTGCCAGCAGCTTAGTCCTAGCGGGAATCACAGATACGCAGTATTTT. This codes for CASSLVLAGITDTQYF.

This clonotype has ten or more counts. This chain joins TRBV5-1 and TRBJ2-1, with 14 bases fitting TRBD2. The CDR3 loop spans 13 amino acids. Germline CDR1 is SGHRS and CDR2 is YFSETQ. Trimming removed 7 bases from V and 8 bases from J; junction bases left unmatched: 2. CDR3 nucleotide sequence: TGCGCCAGCGGACTAGCGGGAGGCGATGAGCAGTTCTTC. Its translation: CASGLAGGDEQFF. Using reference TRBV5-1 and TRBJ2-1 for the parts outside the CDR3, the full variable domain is KAGVTQTPRYLIKTRGQQVTLSCSPISGHRSVSWYQQTPGQGLQFLFEYFSETQRNKGNFPGRFSGRQFSNSRSEMNVSTLELGDSALYLCASGLAGGDEQFFGPGTRLTVL.